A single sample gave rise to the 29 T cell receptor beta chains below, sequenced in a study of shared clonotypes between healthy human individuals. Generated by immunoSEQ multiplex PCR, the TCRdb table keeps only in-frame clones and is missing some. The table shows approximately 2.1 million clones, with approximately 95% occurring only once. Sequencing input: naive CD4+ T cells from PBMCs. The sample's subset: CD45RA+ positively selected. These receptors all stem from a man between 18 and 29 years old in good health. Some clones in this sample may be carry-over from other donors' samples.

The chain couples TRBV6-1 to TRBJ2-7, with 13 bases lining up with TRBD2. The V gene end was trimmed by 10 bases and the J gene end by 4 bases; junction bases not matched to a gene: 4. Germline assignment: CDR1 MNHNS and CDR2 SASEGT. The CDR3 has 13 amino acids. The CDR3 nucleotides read TGTGCCATCCGGACTAGCGGGAGTTACGAGCAGTACTTC. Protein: CAIRTSGSYEQYF.

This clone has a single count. CDR3 in amino acids: CASISGGQGSQGYTF. The CDR3 DNA follows: TGTGCCAGCATCTCCGGGGGACAGGGGTCCCAAGGCTACACCTTC. The chain uses TRBV28 and TRBJ1-2; 10 bases map to TRBD1. This CDR3 comprises 15 residues. V lost 7 bases and J lost 8; bases outside the gene matches: 13. Germline assignment: CDR1 MDHEN and CDR2 SYDVKM.

Here the CDR3 reads CASSPQLAGAYEQYF. Written as DNA, the CDR3 is TGCGCCAGCAGCCCCCAACTAGCGGGAGCCTACGAGCAGTACTTC. The chain couples TRBV4-3 to TRBJ2-7; 11 bases align to TRBD2. Germline V gene lookup returns CDR1 LGHNA and CDR2 YSLEER. The CDR3 length is 15 residues. J was trimmed by 2 bases and V by 4 bases; bases with no gene match: 4.

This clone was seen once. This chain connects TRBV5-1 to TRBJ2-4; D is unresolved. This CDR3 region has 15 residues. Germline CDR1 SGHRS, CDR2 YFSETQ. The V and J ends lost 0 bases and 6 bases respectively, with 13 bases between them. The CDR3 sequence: CASSLAGREVNIQYF. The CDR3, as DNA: TGCGCCAGCAGCTTGGCGGGCAGAGAAGTAAACATTCAGTACTTC.

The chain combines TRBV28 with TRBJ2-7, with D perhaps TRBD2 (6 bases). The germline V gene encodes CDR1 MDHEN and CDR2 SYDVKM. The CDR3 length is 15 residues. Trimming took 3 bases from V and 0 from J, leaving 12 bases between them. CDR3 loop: CASSFRGIRSYEQYF. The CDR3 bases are TGTGCCAGCAGTTTTCGCGGGATCCGCTCCTACGAGCAGTACTTC.

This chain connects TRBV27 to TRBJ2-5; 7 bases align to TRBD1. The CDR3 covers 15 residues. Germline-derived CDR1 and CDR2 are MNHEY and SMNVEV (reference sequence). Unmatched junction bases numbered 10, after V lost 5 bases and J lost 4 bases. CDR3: CASSLRGSWAETQYF. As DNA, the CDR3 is TGTGCCAGCAGTCTCAGGGGGTCATGGGCAGAGACCCAGTACTTC.

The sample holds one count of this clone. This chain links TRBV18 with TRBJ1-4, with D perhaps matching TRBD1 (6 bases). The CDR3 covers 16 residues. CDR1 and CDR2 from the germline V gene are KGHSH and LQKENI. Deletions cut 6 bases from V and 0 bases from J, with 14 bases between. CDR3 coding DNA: TGTGCCAGCTCTCTAGGACAGTCAGCAACTAATGAAAAACTGTTTTTT. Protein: CASSLGQSATNEKLFF.

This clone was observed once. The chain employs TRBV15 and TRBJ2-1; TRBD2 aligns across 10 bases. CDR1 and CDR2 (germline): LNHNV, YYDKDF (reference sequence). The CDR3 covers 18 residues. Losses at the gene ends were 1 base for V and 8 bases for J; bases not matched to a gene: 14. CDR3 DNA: TGTGCCACCAGCAGAGTACAAGGAACTAGCGGGAAAAGCGATGAGCAGTTCTTC. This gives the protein CATSRVQGTSGKSDEQFF.

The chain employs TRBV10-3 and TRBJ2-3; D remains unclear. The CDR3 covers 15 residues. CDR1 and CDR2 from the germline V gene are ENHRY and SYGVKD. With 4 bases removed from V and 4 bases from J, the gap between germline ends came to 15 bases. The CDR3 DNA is TGTGCCATCAGTGTGGGCCCAGGCAACGCAGATACGCAGTATTTT. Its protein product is CAISVGPGNADTQYF.

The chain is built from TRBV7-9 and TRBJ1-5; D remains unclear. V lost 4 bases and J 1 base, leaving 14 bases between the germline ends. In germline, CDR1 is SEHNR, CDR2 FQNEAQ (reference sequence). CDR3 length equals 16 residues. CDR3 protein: CASSSFRAGSNQPQHF. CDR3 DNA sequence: TGTGCCAGCAGCTCCTTCCGAGCTGGGAGCAATCAGCCCCAGCATTTT.

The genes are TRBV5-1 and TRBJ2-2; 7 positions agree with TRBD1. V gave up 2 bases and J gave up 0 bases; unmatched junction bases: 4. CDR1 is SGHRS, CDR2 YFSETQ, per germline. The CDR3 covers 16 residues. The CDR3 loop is CASSLQGPPNTGELFF. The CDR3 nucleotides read TGCGCCAGCAGCTTACAGGGGCCCCCGAACACCGGGGAGCTGTTTTTT.

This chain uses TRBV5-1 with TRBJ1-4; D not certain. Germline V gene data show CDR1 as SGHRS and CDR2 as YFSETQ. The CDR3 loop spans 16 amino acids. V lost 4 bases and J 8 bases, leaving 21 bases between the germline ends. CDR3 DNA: TGCGCCAGCAGCCCGACCTTCACTGGAGGAATGGAAAAACTGTTTTTT. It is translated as CASSPTFTGGMEKLFF. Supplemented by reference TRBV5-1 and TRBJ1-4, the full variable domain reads KAGVTQTPRYLIKTRGQQVTLSCSPISGHRSVSWYQQTPGQGLQFLFEYFSETQRNKGNFPGRFSGRQFSNSRSEMNVSTLELGDSALYLCASSPTFTGGMEKLFFGSGTQLSVL.

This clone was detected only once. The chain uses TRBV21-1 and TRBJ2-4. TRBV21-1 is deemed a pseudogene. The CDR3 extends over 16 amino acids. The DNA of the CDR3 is TGTGCCAGCAGCCCAGAGGGGGGATTGACCAAAAACATTCAGTACTTC. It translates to CASSPEGGLTKNIQYF.

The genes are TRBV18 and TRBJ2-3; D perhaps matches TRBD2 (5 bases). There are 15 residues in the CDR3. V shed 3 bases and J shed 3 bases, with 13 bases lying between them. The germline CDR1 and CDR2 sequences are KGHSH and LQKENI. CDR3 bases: TGTGCCAGCTCACCGCGTAGTCGGGGTACAGATACGCAGTATTTT. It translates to CASSPRSRGTDTQYF.

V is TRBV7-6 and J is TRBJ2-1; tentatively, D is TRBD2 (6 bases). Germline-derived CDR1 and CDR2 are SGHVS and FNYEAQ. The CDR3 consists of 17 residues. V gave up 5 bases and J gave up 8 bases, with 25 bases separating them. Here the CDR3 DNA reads TGTGCCAGCAGCGTTGGAGCGGGTGGAGGAGGGTGGGATGAGCAGTTCTTC. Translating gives CASSVGAGGGGWDEQFF.

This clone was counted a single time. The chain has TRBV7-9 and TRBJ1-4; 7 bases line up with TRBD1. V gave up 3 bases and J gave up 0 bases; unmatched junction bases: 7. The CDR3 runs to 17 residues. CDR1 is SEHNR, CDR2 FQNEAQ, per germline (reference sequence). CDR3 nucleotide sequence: TGTGCCAGCAGCTTGACCCGGGACAGACCAACTAATGAAAAACTGTTTTTT. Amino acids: CASSLTRDRPTNEKLFF.

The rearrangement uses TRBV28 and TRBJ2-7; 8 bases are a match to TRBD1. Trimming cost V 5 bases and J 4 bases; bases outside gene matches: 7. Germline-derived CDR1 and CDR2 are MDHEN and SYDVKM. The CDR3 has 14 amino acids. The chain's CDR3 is CASSPRTGGYEQYF. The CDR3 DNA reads TGTGCCAGCAGTCCCAGAACAGGGGGGTACGAGCAGTACTTC.

The chain's CDR3 is CASSNPVGEQYF. CDR3 coding DNA: TGTGCCAGCAGCAATCCCGTGGGGGAGCAGTACTTC. The rearrangement joins TRBV28 to TRBJ2-7; D uncertain. CDR3 length equals 12 residues. CDR1 and CDR2 from the germline V gene are MDHEN and SYDVKM. Trimming removed 6 bases at V and 7 bases at J, with 13 bases between.

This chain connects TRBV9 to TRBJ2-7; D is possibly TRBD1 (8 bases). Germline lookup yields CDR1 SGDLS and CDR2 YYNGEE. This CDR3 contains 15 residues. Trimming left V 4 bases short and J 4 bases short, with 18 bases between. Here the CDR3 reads CASSTGGTGKYEQYF. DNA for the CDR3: TGTGCCAGCAGCACCGGGGGGACAGGAAAATACGAGCAGTACTTC.

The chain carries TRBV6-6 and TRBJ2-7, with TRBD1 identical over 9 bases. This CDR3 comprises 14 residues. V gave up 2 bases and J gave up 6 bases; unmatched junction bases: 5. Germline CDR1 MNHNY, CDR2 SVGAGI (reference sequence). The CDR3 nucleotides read TGTGCCAGCAGTTACCGGGACAGGGACGGCGAGCAGTACTTC. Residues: CASSYRDRDGEQYF.

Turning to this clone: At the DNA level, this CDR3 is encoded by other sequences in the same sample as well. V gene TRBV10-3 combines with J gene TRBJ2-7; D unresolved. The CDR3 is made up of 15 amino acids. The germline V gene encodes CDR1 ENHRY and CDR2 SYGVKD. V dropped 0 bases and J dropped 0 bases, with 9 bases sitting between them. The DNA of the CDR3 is TGTGCCATCAGTGAGTCAGTGGACGGCTCCTACGAGCAGTACTTC. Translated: CAISESVDGSYEQYF.

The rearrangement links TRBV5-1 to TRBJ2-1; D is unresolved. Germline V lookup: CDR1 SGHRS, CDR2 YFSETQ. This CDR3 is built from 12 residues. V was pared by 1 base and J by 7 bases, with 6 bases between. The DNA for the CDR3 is TGCGCCAGCAGCTTGTCCTTGAATGAGCAGTTCTTC. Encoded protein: CASSLSLNEQFF.

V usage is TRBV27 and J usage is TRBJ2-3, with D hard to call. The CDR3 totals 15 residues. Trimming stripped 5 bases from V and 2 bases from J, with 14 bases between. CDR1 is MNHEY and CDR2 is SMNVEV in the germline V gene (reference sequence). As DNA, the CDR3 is TGTGCCAGCAGTCCCCACCCCGGCTACACAGATACGCAGTATTTT. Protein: CASSPHPGYTDTQYF.

The CDR3 spells CASSEGVGEIRETQYF. In DNA, the CDR3 is TGCGCCAGCAGTGAGGGGGTCGGAGAGATACGGGAGACCCAGTACTTC. This chain links TRBV10-1 with TRBJ2-5; D unresolved. V shed 2 bases and J shed 5 bases, with 18 bases lying between them. The CDR3 consists of 16 residues. Per the germline V gene, CDR1 is WNHNN and CDR2 is SYGVQD (reference sequence).

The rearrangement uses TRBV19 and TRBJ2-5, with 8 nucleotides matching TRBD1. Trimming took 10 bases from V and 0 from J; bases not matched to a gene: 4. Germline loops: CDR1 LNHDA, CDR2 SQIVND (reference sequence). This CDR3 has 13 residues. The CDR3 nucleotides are TGTGCCACCCGGACAGGGAACCAAGAGACCCAGTACTTC. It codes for CATRTGNQETQYF. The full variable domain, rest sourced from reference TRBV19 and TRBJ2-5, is DGGITQSPKYLFRKEGQNVTLSCEQNLNHDAMYWYRQDPGQGLRLIYYSQIVNDFQKGDIAEGYSVSREKKESFPLTVTSAQKNPTAFYLCATRTGNQETQYFGPGTRLLVL.

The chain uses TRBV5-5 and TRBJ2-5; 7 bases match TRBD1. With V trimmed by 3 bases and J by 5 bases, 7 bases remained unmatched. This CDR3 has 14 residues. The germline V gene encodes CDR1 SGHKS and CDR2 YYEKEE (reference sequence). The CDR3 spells CASSYHRGSETQYF. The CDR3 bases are TGTGCCAGCAGCTATCACAGGGGCTCGGAGACCCAGTACTTC.

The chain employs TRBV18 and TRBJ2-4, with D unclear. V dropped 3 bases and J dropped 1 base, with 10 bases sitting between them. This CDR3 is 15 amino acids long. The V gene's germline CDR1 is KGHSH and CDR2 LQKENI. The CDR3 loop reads CASSPSQTAKNIQYF. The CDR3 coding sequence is TGTGCCAGCTCACCGTCACAGACGGCCAAAAACATTCAGTACTTC.

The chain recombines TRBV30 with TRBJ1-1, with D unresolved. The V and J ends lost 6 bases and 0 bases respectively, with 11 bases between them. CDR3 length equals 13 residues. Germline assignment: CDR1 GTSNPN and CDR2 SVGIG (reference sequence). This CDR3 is CACRRRMNTEAFF. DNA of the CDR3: TGTGCCTGTCGCAGACGGATGAACACTGAAGCTTTCTTT.

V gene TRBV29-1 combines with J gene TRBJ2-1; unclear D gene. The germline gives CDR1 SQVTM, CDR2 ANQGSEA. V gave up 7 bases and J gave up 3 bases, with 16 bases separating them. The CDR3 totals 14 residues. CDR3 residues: CSAKRTPDYNEQFF. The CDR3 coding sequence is TGCAGCGCTAAACGAACGCCTGACTACAATGAGCAGTTCTTC.